The following is a TCR beta chain sequence with its context. Trimming took 3 bases from V and 4 from J, leaving 10 bases between them. There are 13 residues in the CDR3. The germline V gene encodes CDR1 SGHDT and CDR2 YYEEEE. This table comes from immunoSEQ multiplex PCR, and its TCRdb copy is limited to in-frame clones, with some not included. This sample has around 88,000 clones, with roughly nine tenths found just once. The sample belongs to a study of T cell changes during pregnancy in multiple sclerosis. This TCR was recovered from a female donor with multiple sclerosis, enrolled in a pregnancy study. The chain combines TRBV5-6 with TRBJ1-1; the D gene is possibly TRBD1 (5 bases). The sequences come from peripheral blood, collected in the first trimester of pregnancy. The CDR3 reads CASSWSGGTEAFF. CDR3 nucleotide sequence: TGTGCCAGCAGCTGGTCGGGGGGCACTGAAGCTTTCTTT.